The 9 T cell receptor beta chains below come from one sample, sequenced in a study of response to subunit inactivated influenza vaccine. MiXCR was run by TCRdb on the RT-PCR reads, yielding one entry per CDR3 protein. The sample contains 400,000 to 550,000 distinct CDR3 sequences, about 25% of which appear only once. The material was CD4+ T cells sorted from PBMCs, obtained around 5 days after vaccination. The receptor set was obtained from a middle-aged man who received an inactivated influenza vaccine.

Only a few counts were recorded for this clonotype. J is TRBJ2-7 and V is TRBV6-2 or TRBV6-3; no firm D call. Looked up from germline, CDR1 is MNHEY and CDR2 is SVGEGT. V was cut by 7 bases and J by 3 bases, with 10 bases left in between. CDR3 length: 12 residues. CDR3 loop: CASKSEHYEQYF. The CDR3 nucleotides read TGTGCCAGCAAGTCGGAACACTACGAGCAGTACTTC.

Only a few counts were recorded for this clonotype. The gene calls are TRBV12-3 or TRBV12-4 and TRBJ1-2; D perhaps matches TRBD1 (6 bases). The V end was cut by 3 bases, the J end by 6 bases, with 17 bases between. The CDR3 runs 15 residues. The CDR3 here is CASSLRGRTAHGYTF. The CDR3 DNA sequence: TGTGCCAGCAGTTTGCGGGGTCGGACAGCTCATGGCTACACCTTC.

The V gene is TRBV4-3, the J gene TRBJ2-1, with D perhaps matching TRBD2 (5 bases). CDR3 size: 16 residues. Germline values: CDR1 LGHNA, CDR2 YSLEER. V shed 0 bases and J shed 4 bases, with 13 bases lying between them. The CDR3, as DNA: TGCGCCAGCAGCCAAGATAGGAGGACTGGTTACAATGAGCAGTTCTTC. Encoded protein: CASSQDRRTGYNEQFF.

This clonotype was found a few times. V and J are TRBV5-1 and TRBJ1-2, with TRBD1 identical over 9 bases. The CDR3 has 15 amino acids. Trimming cost V 4 bases and J 3 bases; bases outside gene matches: 7. Germline CDR1 reads SGHRS; CDR2 reads YFSETQ. This CDR3 reads CASSQLTGGHYGYTF. The CDR3, as DNA: TGCGCCAGCAGCCAGCTAACAGGGGGCCACTATGGCTACACCTTC.

The CDR3 DNA reads as TGTGCCAGCAGCCGAAGCCTAGGTTACGAGCAGTACTTC. Translation gives CASSRSLGYEQYF. The V and J genes are TRBV7-2 and TRBJ2-7; D unclear. Germline V gene sequence: CDR1 SGHTA, CDR2 FQGNSA. V was cut by 5 bases and J by 4 bases, with 12 bases left in between. There are 13 residues in the CDR3.

In this sample, this clonotype turned up a few times. The V call is TRBV5-1, the J call TRBJ2-1; 11 positions agree with TRBD2. Germline trimming cut 0 bases from V and 8 bases from J; bases unmatched to any gene: 7. From germline, CDR1 is SGHRS and CDR2 YFSETQ. The CDR3 runs 16 residues. This chain's CDR3 is CASSLVAGGRADEQFF. The CDR3 DNA is TGCGCCAGCAGCTTGGTAGCGGGAGGGCGGGCGGATGAGCAGTTCTTC.

This clonotype was recorded a few times. The chain joins TRBV7-2 to TRBJ2-5; D is uncertain. V gave up 7 bases and J gave up 5 bases, with 14 bases separating them. The CDR3 has 13 residues. Germline-derived CDR1 and CDR2 are SGHTA and FQGNSA. This CDR3 is CASTPGVRETQYF. The CDR3 DNA sequence: TGTGCCAGCACCCCTGGGGTTCGGGAGACCCAGTACTTC.

V gene TRBV12-3 or TRBV12-4 combines with J gene TRBJ1-6; D gene uncertain. The V and J ends lost 3 bases and 9 bases respectively, with 9 bases between them. The CDR3 is 13 amino acids. CDR3 DNA sequence: TGTGCCAGCAGTTTTAGGGAAGGTTCACCCCTCCACTTT. This translates into CASSFREGSPLHF.

The V gene is TRBV29-1, the J gene TRBJ1-1, with 7 bases matching TRBD1. The V segment lost 7 bases and the J segment 0 bases; nucleotides outside the gene matches: 5. The CDR3 contains 13 residues. Germline V gives CDR1 SQVTM, CDR2 ANQGSEA. As DNA, the CDR3 is TGCAGCGCTGGACAGGTTTTGAACACTGAAGCTTTCTTT. It specifies CSAGQVLNTEAFF. Together with reference TRBV29-1 and TRBJ1-1, the CDR3 gives the full variable domain: SAVISQKPSRDICQRGTSLTIQCQVDSQVTMMFWYRQQPGQSLTLIATANQGSEATYESGFVIDKFPISRPNLTFSTLTVSNMSPEDSSIYLCSAGQVLNTEAFFGQGTRLTVV.